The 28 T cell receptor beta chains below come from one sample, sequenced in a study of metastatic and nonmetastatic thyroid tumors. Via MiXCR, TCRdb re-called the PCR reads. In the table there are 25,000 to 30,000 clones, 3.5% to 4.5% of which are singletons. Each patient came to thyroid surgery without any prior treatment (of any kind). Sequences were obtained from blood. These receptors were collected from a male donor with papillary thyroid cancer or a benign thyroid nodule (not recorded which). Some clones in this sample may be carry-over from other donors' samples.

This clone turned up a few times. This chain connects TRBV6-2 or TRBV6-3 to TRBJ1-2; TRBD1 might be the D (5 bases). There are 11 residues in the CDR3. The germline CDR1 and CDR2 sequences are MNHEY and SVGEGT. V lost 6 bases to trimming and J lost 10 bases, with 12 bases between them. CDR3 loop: CASSSGHAYTF. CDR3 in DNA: TGTGCCAGCAGCTCCGGACATGCCTACACCTTC.

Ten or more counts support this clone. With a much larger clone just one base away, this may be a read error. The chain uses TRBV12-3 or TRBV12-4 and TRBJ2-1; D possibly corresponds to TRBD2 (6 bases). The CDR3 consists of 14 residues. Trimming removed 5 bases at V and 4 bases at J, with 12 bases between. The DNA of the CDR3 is TGTGCCAGCAGTCGGGCGGGAAGGTACAATGAGCAGTTCTTC. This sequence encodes CASSRAGRYNEQFF.

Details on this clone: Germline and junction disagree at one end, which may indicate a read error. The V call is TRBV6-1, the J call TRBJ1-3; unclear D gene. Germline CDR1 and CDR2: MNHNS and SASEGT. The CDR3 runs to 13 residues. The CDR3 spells CASIEEWGNNMYF. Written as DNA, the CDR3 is TGTGCCAGCATTGAAGAATGGGGAAACAACATGTATTTT.

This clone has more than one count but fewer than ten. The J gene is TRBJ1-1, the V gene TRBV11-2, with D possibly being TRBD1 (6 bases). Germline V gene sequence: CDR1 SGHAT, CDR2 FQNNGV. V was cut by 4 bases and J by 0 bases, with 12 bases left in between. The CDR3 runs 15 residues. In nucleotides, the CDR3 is TGTGCCAGCAGCTCAAACAGGGCTCTGAACACTGAAGCTTTCTTT. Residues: CASSSNRALNTEAFF.

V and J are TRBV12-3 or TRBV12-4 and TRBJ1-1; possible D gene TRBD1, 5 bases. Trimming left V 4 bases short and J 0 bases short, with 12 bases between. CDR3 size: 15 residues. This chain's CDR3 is CASSSGRGMNTEAFF. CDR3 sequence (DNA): TGTGCCAGCAGTTCAGGGAGGGGTATGAACACTGAAGCTTTCTTT.

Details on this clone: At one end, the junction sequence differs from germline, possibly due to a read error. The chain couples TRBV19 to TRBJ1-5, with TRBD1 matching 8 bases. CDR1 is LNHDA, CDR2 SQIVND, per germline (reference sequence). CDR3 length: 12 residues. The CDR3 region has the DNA TGTGCCAGAGACAGGGGCAATCAGCCACAGCATTTT. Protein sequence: CARDRGNQPQHF.

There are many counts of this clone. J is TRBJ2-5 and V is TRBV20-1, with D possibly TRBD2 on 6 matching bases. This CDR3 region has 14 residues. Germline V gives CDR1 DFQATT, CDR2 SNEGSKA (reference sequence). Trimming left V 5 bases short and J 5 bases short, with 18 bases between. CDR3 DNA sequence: TGCAGTGCTCCGGGGACTTCCAACCGGGAGACCCAGTACTTC. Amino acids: CSAPGTSNRETQYF.

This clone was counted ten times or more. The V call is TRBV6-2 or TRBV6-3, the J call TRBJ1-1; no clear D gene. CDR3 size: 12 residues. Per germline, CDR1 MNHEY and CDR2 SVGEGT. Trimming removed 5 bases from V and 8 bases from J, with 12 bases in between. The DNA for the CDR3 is TGTGCCAGCAGTCCCGACCGGCGGGAAGCTTTCTTT. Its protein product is CASSPDRREAFF.

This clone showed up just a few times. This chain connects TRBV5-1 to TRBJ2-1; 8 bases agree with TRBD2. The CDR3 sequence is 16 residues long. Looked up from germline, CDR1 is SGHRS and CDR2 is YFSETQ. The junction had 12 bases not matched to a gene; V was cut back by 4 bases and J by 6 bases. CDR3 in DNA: TGCGCCAGCAGCCCCTCGGGGGGACTAGACGTCAATGAGCAGTTCTTC. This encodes CASSPSGGLDVNEQFF.

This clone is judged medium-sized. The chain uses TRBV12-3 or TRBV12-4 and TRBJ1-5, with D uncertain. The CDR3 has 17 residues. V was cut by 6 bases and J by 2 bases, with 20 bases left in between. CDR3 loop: CASSHGRAGIRNQPQHF. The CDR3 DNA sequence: TGTGCCAGCAGCCACGGGCGGGCGGGTATTCGCAATCAGCCCCAGCATTTT.

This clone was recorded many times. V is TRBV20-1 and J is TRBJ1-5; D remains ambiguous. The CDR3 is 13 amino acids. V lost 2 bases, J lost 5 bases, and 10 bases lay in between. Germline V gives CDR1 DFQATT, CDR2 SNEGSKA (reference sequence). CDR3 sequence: CSARTGIDQPQHF. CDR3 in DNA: TGCAGTGCTAGAACGGGGATCGATCAGCCCCAGCATTTT.

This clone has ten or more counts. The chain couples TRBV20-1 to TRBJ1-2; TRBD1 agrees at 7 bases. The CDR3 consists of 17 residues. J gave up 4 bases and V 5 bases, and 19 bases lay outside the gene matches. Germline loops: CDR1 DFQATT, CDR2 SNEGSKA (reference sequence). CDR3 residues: CSAYAGGRGMGIYGYTF. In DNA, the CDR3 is TGCAGTGCTTACGCTGGGGGCAGGGGGATGGGTATCTATGGCTACACCTTC.

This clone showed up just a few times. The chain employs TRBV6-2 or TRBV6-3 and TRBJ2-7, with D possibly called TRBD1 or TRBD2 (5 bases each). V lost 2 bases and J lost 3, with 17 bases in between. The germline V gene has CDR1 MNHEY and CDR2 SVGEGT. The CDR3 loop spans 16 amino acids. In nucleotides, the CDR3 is TGTGCCAGCAGTTACACCCGGGGCAGCCCAGGCTACGAGCAGTACTTC. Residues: CASSYTRGSPGYEQYF.

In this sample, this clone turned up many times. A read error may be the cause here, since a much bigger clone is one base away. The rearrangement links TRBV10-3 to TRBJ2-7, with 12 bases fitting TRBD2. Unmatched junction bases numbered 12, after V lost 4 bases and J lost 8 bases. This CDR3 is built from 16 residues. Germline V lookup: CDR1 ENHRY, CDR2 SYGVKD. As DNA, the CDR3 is TGTGCCATCAGTGTCTCCCTAGCGGGAGGGGTAGGCAAGCAGTACTTC. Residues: CAISVSLAGGVGKQYF.

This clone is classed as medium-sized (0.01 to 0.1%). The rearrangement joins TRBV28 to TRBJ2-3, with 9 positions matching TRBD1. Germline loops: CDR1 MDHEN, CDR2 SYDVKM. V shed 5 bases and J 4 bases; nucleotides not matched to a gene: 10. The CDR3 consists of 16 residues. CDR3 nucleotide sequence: TGTGCCAGCAGTCCATCGGGACAGGGAGTGGCAGATACGCAGTATTTT. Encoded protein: CASSPSGQGVADTQYF.

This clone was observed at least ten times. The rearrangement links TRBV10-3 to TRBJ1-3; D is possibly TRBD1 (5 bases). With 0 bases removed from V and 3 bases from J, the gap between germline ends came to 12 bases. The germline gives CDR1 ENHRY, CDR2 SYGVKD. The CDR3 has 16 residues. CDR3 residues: CAISESAGLVGNTIYF. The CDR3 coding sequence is TGTGCCATCAGTGAGTCTGCAGGGTTAGTTGGAAACACCATATATTTT.

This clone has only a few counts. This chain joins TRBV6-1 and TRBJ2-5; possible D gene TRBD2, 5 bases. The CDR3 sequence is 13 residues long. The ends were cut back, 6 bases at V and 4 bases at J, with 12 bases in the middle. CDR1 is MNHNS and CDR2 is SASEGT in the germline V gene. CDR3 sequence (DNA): TGTGCCAGCAGCCGAACTAGTCGAGAGACCCAGTACTTC. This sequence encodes CASSRTSRETQYF.

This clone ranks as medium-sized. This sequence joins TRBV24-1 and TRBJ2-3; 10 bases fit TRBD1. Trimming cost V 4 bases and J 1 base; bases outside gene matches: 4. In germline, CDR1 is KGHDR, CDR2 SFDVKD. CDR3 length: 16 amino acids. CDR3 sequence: CATSDAGTGGTDTQYF. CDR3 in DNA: TGTGCCACCAGTGACGCTGGGACAGGGGGCACAGATACGCAGTATTTT.

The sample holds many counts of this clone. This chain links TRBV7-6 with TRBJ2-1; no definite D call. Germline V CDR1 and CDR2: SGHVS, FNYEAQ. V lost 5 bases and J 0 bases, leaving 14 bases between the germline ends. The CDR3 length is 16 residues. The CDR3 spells CASSPTDLSSYNEQFF. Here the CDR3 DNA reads TGTGCCAGCAGCCCCACTGACCTATCCTCCTACAATGAGCAGTTCTTC.

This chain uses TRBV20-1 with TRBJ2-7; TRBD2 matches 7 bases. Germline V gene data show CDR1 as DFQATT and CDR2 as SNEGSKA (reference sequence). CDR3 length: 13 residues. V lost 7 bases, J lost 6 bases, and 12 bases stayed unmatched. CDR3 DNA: TGCAGTGTTACGCTAGCGGTAGCGGGCGAGCAGTACTTC. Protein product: CSVTLAVAGEQYF.

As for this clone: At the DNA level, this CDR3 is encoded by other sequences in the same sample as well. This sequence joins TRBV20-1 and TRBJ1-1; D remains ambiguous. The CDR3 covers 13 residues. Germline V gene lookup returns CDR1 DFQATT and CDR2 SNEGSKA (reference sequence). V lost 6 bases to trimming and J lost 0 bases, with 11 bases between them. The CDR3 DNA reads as TGCAGTGCCCGCCCACAAATGAACACTGAAGCTTTCTTT. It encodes CSARPQMNTEAFF.

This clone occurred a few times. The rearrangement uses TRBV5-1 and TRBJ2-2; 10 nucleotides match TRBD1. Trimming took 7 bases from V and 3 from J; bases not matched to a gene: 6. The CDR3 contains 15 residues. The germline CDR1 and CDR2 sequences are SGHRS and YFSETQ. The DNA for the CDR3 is TGCGCCAGCGCGCCGGGACAGGGGCACACCGGGGAGCTGTTTTTT. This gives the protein CASAPGQGHTGELFF.

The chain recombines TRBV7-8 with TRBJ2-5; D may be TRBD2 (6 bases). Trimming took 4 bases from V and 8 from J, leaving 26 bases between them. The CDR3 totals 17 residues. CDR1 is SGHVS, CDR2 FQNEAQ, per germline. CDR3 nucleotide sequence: TGTGCCAGCAGCTCGCGCGCACGGGTATGGAGGGGCGATACCCAGTACTTC. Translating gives CASSSRARVWRGDTQYF.

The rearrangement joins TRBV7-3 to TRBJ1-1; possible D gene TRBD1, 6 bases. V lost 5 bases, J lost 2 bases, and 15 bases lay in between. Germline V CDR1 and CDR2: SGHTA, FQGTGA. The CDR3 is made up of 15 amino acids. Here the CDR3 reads CASSPDGGDNTEAFF. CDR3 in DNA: TGTGCCAGCAGCCCCGACGGGGGCGATAACACTGAAGCTTTCTTT.

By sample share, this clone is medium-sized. The DNA for the CDR3 is TGTGCCAGCAGTTACTCGAGAGAAACCTACGAGCAGTACTTC. Encoded protein: CASSYSRETYEQYF. The chain employs TRBV6-5 and TRBJ2-7; D not resolved. The germline V and J ends were trimmed by 0 bases and 2 bases, with 8 bases remaining between them. This CDR3 has 14 residues. Germline lookup yields CDR1 MNHEY and CDR2 SVGAGI.

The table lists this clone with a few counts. DNA for the CDR3: TGTGCCAGCAGTTTGGGTCTCGGGACCTACGAGCAGTACTTC. Protein sequence: CASSLGLGTYEQYF. V and J are TRBV6-9 and TRBJ2-7, with a weak D call TRBD2 (5 bases). The V and J ends lost 4 bases and 2 bases respectively, with 12 bases between them. Germline values: CDR1 MNHGY, CDR2 SVAAGI. This CDR3 comprises 14 residues.

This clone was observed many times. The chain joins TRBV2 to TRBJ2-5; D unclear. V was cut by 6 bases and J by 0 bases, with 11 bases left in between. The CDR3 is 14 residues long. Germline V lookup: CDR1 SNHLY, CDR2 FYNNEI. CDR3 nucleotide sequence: TGTGCCAGCAGAGCCGGCCTTTACCAAGAGACCCAGTACTTC. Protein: CASRAGLYQETQYF.

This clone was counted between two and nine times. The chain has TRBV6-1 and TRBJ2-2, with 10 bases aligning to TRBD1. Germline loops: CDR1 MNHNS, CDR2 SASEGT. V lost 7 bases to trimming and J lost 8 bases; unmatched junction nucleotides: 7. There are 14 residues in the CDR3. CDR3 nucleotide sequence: TGTGCCAGCATGGGGACAGGGGAGTATGGGGAGCTGTTTTTT. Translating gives CASMGTGEYGELFF.